This entry lists 17 T cell receptor beta chains sequenced from one sample in a study of blood T cells in healthy people across ages. Combining a sample-barcoded 5' primer with a J-beta primer mix, a second PCR ran for about 7 to 11 cycles. TCRdb analysed the 5' RACE reads with MiXCR anew, one entry per CDR3 protein. The data show about 570,000 distinct CDR3 sequences, approximately 25% seen once. The sample was blood. The source of these receptors is a woman between 70 and 85 years old in good health.

This rearrangement joins TRBV7-2 to TRBJ2-5; maybe TRBD1 (6 bases). CDR1 and CDR2 (germline): SGHTA, FQGNSA. The CDR3 covers 14 residues. Trimming pared 2 bases from V and 13 bases from J, leaving 20 bases between. As DNA, the CDR3 is TGTGCCAGCAGCTTATTTGCTTGGGACACAGGGATGTACTTC. As protein: CASSLFAWDTGMYF. The entire variable domain, with the rest obtained from reference TRBV7-2 and TRBJ2-5, is as follows: GAGVSQSPSNKVTEKGKDVELRCDPISGHTALYWYRQSLGQGLEFLIYFQGNSAPDKSGLPSDRFSAERTGGSVSTLTIQRTQQEDSAVYLCASSLFAWDTGMYFGPGTRLLVL.

CDR3 region: CASSIFSGRGRDTQYF. The CDR3 region has the DNA TGTGCCAGCAGCATTTTTAGCGGGCGGGGGAGAGATACGCAGTATTTT. The V call is TRBV21-1, the J call TRBJ2-3; no check of the table's D call, TRBD2, against the DNA was made. TRBV21-1 is described as a pseudogene. This CDR3 is built from 16 residues.

This sequence joins TRBV3-1 and TRBJ2-7; no firm D call. The germline gives CDR1 LGHDT, CDR2 YNNKEL (reference sequence). With 1 base removed from V and 5 bases from J, the gap between germline ends came to 6 bases. This CDR3 is 12 amino acids long. DNA for the CDR3: TGTGCCAGCAGCCAAGTCGGTAACGAGCAGTACTTC. Residues: CASSQVGNEQYF.

The rearrangement joins TRBV14 to TRBJ2-5; unclear D gene. The V and J ends lost 4 bases and 3 bases respectively, with 6 bases between them. This CDR3 region has 12 residues. Germline-derived CDR1 and CDR2 are SGHDN and FVKESK. The CDR3 coding sequence is TGTGCCAGCAGCCGACGGGAAGAGACCCAGTACTTC. It is translated as CASSRREETQYF.

This clonotype occurred many times. The CDR3 is CASSVSLLSYEQYF. The CDR3 bases are TGCGCCAGCAGTGTATCGCTCCTCTCCTACGAGCAGTACTTC. This chain joins TRBV5-1 and TRBJ2-7, with D unresolved. The germline CDR1 and CDR2 sequences are SGHRS and YFSETQ. The CDR3 sequence is 14 residues long. Trimming cost V 5 bases and J 0 bases, with 12 bases left between them. Supplemented by reference TRBV5-1 and TRBJ2-7, the full variable domain reads KAGVTQTPRYLIKTRGQQVTLSCSPISGHRSVSWYQQTPGQGLQFLFEYFSETQRNKGNFPGRFSGRQFSNSRSEMNVSTLELGDSALYLCASSVSLLSYEQYFGPGTRLTVT.

There are a few counts of this clonotype. At one end the junction does not follow the germline gene, possibly because of a read error. This rearrangement joins TRBV3-1 to TRBJ2-5, with TRBD2 matching over 9 bases. Germline V CDR1 and CDR2: LGHDT, YNNKEL (reference sequence). This CDR3 has 20 residues. CDR3 sequence reads: CASGQGDFSGGSLYQETQYF. Written as DNA, the CDR3 is TGTGCCAGCGGCCAAGGGGATTTCAGCGGGGGGTCACTATACCAAGAGACCCAGTACTTC.

This clonotype turned up a few times. The V and J genes are TRBV7-2 and TRBJ2-4; the D is unclear. The germline V gene has CDR1 SGHTA and CDR2 FQGNSA. Between the trimmed V and J ends, which lost 7 bases and 7 bases, there was a span of 14 bases. This CDR3 has 13 residues. CDR3 bases: TGTGCCAGCACGGTGGAGCCACCCAACATTCAGTACTTC. This sequence encodes CASTVEPPNIQYF.

The rearrangement links TRBV18 to TRBJ1-2, with D unresolved. The CDR3 consists of 14 residues. Between the trimmed V and J ends, which lost 5 bases and 3 bases, there was a span of 13 bases. The germline gives CDR1 KGHSH, CDR2 LQKENI. The CDR3: CASSSSRMDYGYTF. The CDR3 DNA reads TGTGCCAGCTCAAGTAGCAGGATGGACTATGGCTACACCTTC.

This clonotype has at least ten counts. The V and J genes are TRBV5-1 and TRBJ2-5; maybe TRBD2 (6 bases). The CDR3 length is 15 residues. V lost 4 bases to trimming and J lost 5 bases, with 18 bases between them. Germline V gene sequence: CDR1 SGHRS, CDR2 YFSETQ. The CDR3 sequence is CASSPGAGLRETQYF. In DNA, the CDR3 is TGCGCCAGCAGCCCCGGCGCGGGGTTGCGGGAGACCCAGTACTTC.

This clonotype appeared a few times. One end of the junction varies from germline; a read error may be responsible. V gene TRBV2 combines with J gene TRBJ1-4; 9 bases match TRBD1. The CDR3 spans 20 residues. Germline V gene lookup returns CDR1 SNHLY and CDR2 FYNNEI. Written as DNA, the CDR3 is TGTGCCAGCAGTAGAAGGGGACAGGGTGGAACGCAGAGTAGGAATGAAAGACTGTTTTTT. Translation: CASSRRGQGGTQSRNERLFF.

The CDR3 nucleotides are TGTGCCACCAGCAAAGGGACTAGCGGTAGCACAGATACGCAGTATTTT. Its translation: CATSKGTSGSTDTQYF. V and J are TRBV15 and TRBJ2-3; 11 bases line up with TRBD2. Per the germline V gene, CDR1 is LNHNV and CDR2 is YYDKDF (reference sequence). V was clipped by 4 bases and J by 0 bases; unmatched bases: 3. The CDR3 consists of 16 residues.

This clonotype occurred many times. The J gene is TRBJ1-2, the V gene TRBV24-1, with D possibly matching TRBD1 (6 bases). The CDR3 loop spans 14 amino acids. Germline values: CDR1 KGHDR, CDR2 SFDVKD. Trimming took 4 bases from V and 4 from J, leaving 12 bases between them. The CDR3 reads CATSDRTEVYGYTF. CDR3 in DNA: TGTGCCACCAGTGACCGGACAGAAGTCTATGGCTACACCTTC.

This clonotype appeared a few times. The chain is built from TRBV6-1 and TRBJ1-4, with 9 bases lining up with TRBD1. Germline-derived CDR1 and CDR2 are MNHNS and SASEGT. The CDR3 contains 13 residues. V shed 7 bases and J 8 bases; nucleotides not matched to a gene: 5. The DNA of the CDR3 is TGTGCCAGCACCGGGACAGGGAAAGAAAAACTGTTTTTT. This gives the protein CASTGTGKEKLFF.

This clonotype was detected only a few times. V gene TRBV7-2 combines with J gene TRBJ1-5; D is perhaps TRBD1 (5 bases). The CDR3 sequence is 15 residues long. Looked up from germline, CDR1 is SGHTA and CDR2 is FQGNSA. The V gene lost 3 bases and the J gene lost 1 base, with 10 bases spanning the gap. CDR3 in DNA: TGTGCCAGCAGCTTTTCGGGACTGAGCAATCAGCCCCAGCATTTT. This gives the protein CASSFSGLSNQPQHF. Full variable domain (outside the CDR3, taken from reference TRBV7-2 and TRBJ1-5): GAGVSQSPSNKVTEKGKDVELRCDPISGHTALYWYRQSLGQGLEFLIYFQGNSAPDKSGLPSDRFSAERTGGSVSTLTIQRTQQEDSAVYLCASSFSGLSNQPQHFGDGTRLSIL.

The chain employs TRBV7-2 and TRBJ1-6; no firm D call. V was cut by 7 bases and J by 4 bases, with 11 bases left in between. CDR3 length equals 14 residues. Germline V gene lookup returns CDR1 SGHTA and CDR2 FQGNSA. The CDR3 protein is CASNIQSYNSPLHF. The CDR3 DNA is TGTGCCAGCAATATACAGAGTTATAATTCACCCCTCCACTTT.

Ten or more counts support this clonotype. V gene TRBV11-2 combines with J gene TRBJ2-3; 10 bases are a match to TRBD1. CDR1 SGHAT and CDR2 FQNNGV come from the germline V gene. CDR3 length: 18 residues. J lost 5 bases, V lost 3 bases, and 14 bases had no gene match. CDR3 amino acids: CASSLRGTGATAVDTQYF. The CDR3 nucleotides read TGTGCCAGCAGCTTGAGGGGGACAGGGGCCACCGCGGTAGATACGCAGTATTTT.

The chain couples TRBV11-3 to TRBJ1-2; perhaps TRBD1 as D (5 bases). Between the trimmed V and J ends, which lost 3 bases and 0 bases, there was a span of 14 bases. This CDR3 has 16 residues. Germline-derived CDR1 and CDR2 are SGHNT and YENEEA. The CDR3 DNA follows: TGTGCCAGCAGCTTGGCCGGGACGGATTCTAACTATGGCTACACCTTC. Its protein is CASSLAGTDSNYGYTF.